The 32 T cell receptor beta chains given below trace back to one sample, sequenced in a study of blood T cell repertoires in COVID-19. The assay was immunoSEQ multiplex PCR, and TCRdb's table has in-frame clones only and misses some. Counted here are 200,000 to 250,000 clones, about 87% occurring once; the ten biggest clones make up over 9%. The sample comprised PBMCs or T cells enriched from blood (not recorded which). The receptors here all came from a man aged 18 to 30 with acute COVID-19.

This rearrangement joins TRBV4-3 to TRBJ2-3, with 8 bases identical to TRBD1. V was pared by 1 base and J by 1 base, with 1 base of the junction left unmatched. The germline V gene has CDR1 LGHNA and CDR2 YSLEER. CDR3 size: 15 residues. Here the CDR3 reads CASSQATGGTDTQYF. DNA for the CDR3: TGCGCCAGCAGCCAAGCGACAGGGGGCACAGATACGCAGTATTTT.

The rearrangement links TRBV13 to TRBJ1-3; 7 positions match TRBD1. V lost 6 bases and J lost 0; bases outside the gene matches: 5. This CDR3 has 15 amino acids. Germline lookup yields CDR1 PRHDT and CDR2 FYEKMQ (reference sequence). The CDR3: CASRSGTASGNTIYF. In DNA form, the CDR3 reads TGTGCCAGCAGATCCGGGACAGCCTCTGGAAACACCATATATTTT.

CDR3 sequence reads: CASKQGSDGYTF. The CDR3, as DNA: TGTGCCAGCAAACAGGGTTCGGATGGCTACACCTTC. The chain carries TRBV19 and TRBJ1-2; tentative D call: TRBD1 (6 bases). V was trimmed by 9 bases and J by 6 bases, leaving 14 bases between them. Germline assignment: CDR1 LNHDA and CDR2 SQIVND (reference sequence). The CDR3 runs to 12 residues.

CDR3 loop: CASSTGAGANYGYTF. As DNA, the CDR3 is TGTGCCAGCAGCACGGGGGCGGGGGCTAACTATGGCTACACCTTC. The genes are TRBV9 and TRBJ1-2, with D possibly TRBD1 on 6 matching bases. The germline V gene has CDR1 SGDLS and CDR2 YYNGEE. V was cut by 4 bases and J by 0 bases, with 13 bases left in between. The CDR3 spans 15 residues.

This clone has just a few counts. The rearrangement uses TRBV7-9 and TRBJ2-2; D remains ambiguous. The CDR3 is 14 residues long. Trimming cost V 4 bases and J 7 bases, with 13 bases left between them. Germline assignment: CDR1 SEHNR and CDR2 FQNEAQ (reference sequence). CDR3 sequence reads: CASSSGPRGGELFF. The CDR3 DNA sequence: TGTGCCAGCAGCTCTGGTCCCCGAGGCGGGGAGCTGTTTTTT.

V is TRBV2 and J is TRBJ2-5; D ambiguous. Germline V gene data show CDR1 as SNHLY and CDR2 as FYNNEI. The V and J ends lost 11 bases and 3 bases respectively, with 13 bases between them. The CDR3 sequence is 12 residues long. CDR3 coding DNA: TGTGCCTCGAGGTCTGATGAAGAGACCCAGTACTTC. It specifies CASRSDEETQYF.

The rearrangement uses TRBV7-9 and TRBJ1-5, with TRBD1 matching 10 bases. CDR1 and CDR2 (germline): SEHNR, FQNEAQ (reference sequence). J was trimmed by 5 bases and V by 4 bases; bases with no gene match: 2. There are 14 residues in the CDR3. The CDR3 protein is CASSSTGGDQPQHF. Written as DNA, the CDR3 is TGTGCCAGCAGCTCGACAGGGGGCGATCAGCCCCAGCATTTT. Based on the CDR3 plus reference TRBV7-9 and TRBJ1-5, the full variable domain is DTGVSQNPRHKITKRGQNVTFRCDPISEHNRLYWYRQTLGQGPEFLTYFQNEAQLEKSRLLSDRFSAERPKGSFSTLEIQRTEQGDSAMYLCASSSTGGDQPQHFGDGTRLSIL.

The genes are TRBV28 and TRBJ2-7; TRBD1 matches at 9 bases. Germline lookup yields CDR1 MDHEN and CDR2 SYDVKM. The V gene end was trimmed by 4 bases and the J gene end by 2 bases; junction bases not matched to a gene: 9. The CDR3 runs 16 residues. CDR3 coding DNA: TGTGCCAGCAGTTCACCCCCCCGGGACAGGGCCTACGAGCAGTACTTC. Amino acid sequence: CASSSPPRDRAYEQYF. Filled out from reference TRBV28 and TRBJ2-7, the complete variable domain reads DVKVTQSSRYLVKRTGEKVFLECVQDMDHENMFWYRQDPGLGLRLIYFSYDVKMKEKGDIPEGYSVSREKKERFSLILESASTNQTSMYLCASSSPPRDRAYEQYFGPGTRLTVT.

This clone was found once. The V call is TRBV13, the J call TRBJ2-1; 14 bases fit TRBD2. Germline lookup yields CDR1 PRHDT and CDR2 FYEKMQ (reference sequence). Trimming at V came to 5 bases and at J to 6 bases, leaving 6 bases not matched to a gene. The CDR3 is 16 residues long. The CDR3 nucleotides are TGTGCCAGCAGCGGGACTAGCGGGAGTTGGGTCAATGAGCAGTTCTTC. The encoded protein is CASSGTSGSWVNEQFF.

The chain has TRBV28 and TRBJ2-2, with TRBD2 identical over 8 bases. CDR1 and CDR2 from the germline V gene are MDHEN and SYDVKM. The CDR3 consists of 17 residues. V shed 1 base and J 2 bases; nucleotides not matched to a gene: 6. The CDR3 loop reads CASSLFAGGTNTGELFF. In DNA form, the CDR3 reads TGTGCCAGCAGTTTATTTGCGGGAGGAACAAACACCGGGGAGCTGTTTTTT.

The chain recombines TRBV11-1 with TRBJ2-3; perhaps TRBD1 as D (6 bases). There are 14 residues in the CDR3. The ends were cut back, 4 bases at V and 2 bases at J, with 10 bases in the middle. Per germline, CDR1 SGHAT and CDR2 FQDESV (reference sequence). CDR3 sequence: CASSSQGHTDTQYF. The CDR3 DNA reads as TGTGCCAGCAGCTCACAGGGTCACACAGATACGCAGTATTTT.

This clone showed up just once. The genes are TRBV4-1 and TRBJ2-5; no definite D call. From germline, CDR1 is MGHRA and CDR2 YSYEKL. V gave up 5 bases and J gave up 4 bases, with 11 bases separating them. The CDR3 totals 13 residues. This CDR3 is CASSTSSLETQYF. In nucleotides, the CDR3 is TGCGCCAGCAGCACCTCGAGCCTAGAGACCCAGTACTTC.

This chain connects TRBV29-1 to TRBJ1-5; D perhaps matches TRBD1 (6 bases). CDR1 and CDR2 from the germline V gene are SQVTM and ANQGSEA. The V end lost 2 bases, the J end lost 7 bases, and 18 bases lay between the germline ends. The length of the CDR3 is 15 residues. The CDR3 DNA reads as TGCAGCGTTGAAATAGGGTCAGGGGTGGGGCAGCCCCAGCATTTT. Translation: CSVEIGSGVGQPQHF.

The count of this clone is one. The chain uses TRBV11-3 and TRBJ2-3; possible D gene TRBD2, 6 bases. This CDR3 is built from 18 residues. The V end lost 5 bases, the J end lost 1 base, and 22 bases lay between the germline ends. Germline lookup yields CDR1 SGHNT and CDR2 YENEEA. DNA of the CDR3: TGTGCCAGCAGCACTTGGGGGGAGGACGCCAAGGGCACAGATACGCAGTATTTT. It codes for CASSTWGEDAKGTDTQYF.

The chain uses TRBV15 and TRBJ1-4; tentative D call: TRBD1 (5 bases). The V end was cut by 4 bases, the J end by 2 bases, with 11 bases between. Germline V gives CDR1 LNHNV, CDR2 YYDKDF (reference sequence). This CDR3 region has 15 residues. This chain's CDR3 is CATSNPGGTNEKLFF. In nucleotides, the CDR3 is TGTGCCACCAGCAATCCCGGGGGGACTAATGAAAAACTGTTTTTT.

A note on this clone: At one end the junction does not follow the germline gene, possibly because of a read error. The genes are TRBV7-7 and TRBJ2-1, with D uncertain. Germline CDR1 and CDR2: SSHAT and FNYEAQ (reference sequence). The CDR3 is 12 residues long. This CDR3 is CASSPDSGEQFF. For the CDR3, the DNA is TGTGCTAGCAGCCCGGATTCGGGTGAGCAGTTCTTC.

This clone was seen a few times. The V gene is TRBV30, the J gene TRBJ1-1; 7 nucleotides align to TRBD1. The CDR3 is made up of 14 amino acids. Germline loops: CDR1 GTSNPN, CDR2 SVGIG (reference sequence). Unmatched junction bases numbered 15, after V lost 1 base and J lost 13 bases. The CDR3 DNA reads TGTGCCTGGAGTGCGACAGGGTTTCCTCGGAGTAGTTTCTTT. Translated, it gives CAWSATGFPRSSFF. Combining the CDR3 with reference TRBV30 and TRBJ1-1 gives the whole variable domain SQTIHQWPATLVQPVGSPLSLECTVEGTSNPNLYWYRQAAGRGLQLLFYSVGIGQISSEVPQNLSASRPQDRQFILSSKKLLLSDSGFYLCAWSATGFPRSSFFGQGTRLTVV.

This sequence joins TRBV5-1 and TRBJ2-2, with 9 bases lining up with TRBD2. The CDR3 is 18 amino acids. CDR1 and CDR2 from the germline V gene are SGHRS and YFSETQ. V dropped 1 base and J dropped 5; count of bases not matched to a gene: 12. This CDR3 reads CASSLWLAGPSGTGELFF. The CDR3 bases are TGCGCCAGCAGCTTGTGGCTAGCGGGACCCTCAGGAACCGGGGAGCTGTTTTTT.

The J gene is TRBJ1-2, the V gene TRBV7-8; D is undetermined. The germline V gene encodes CDR1 SGHVS and CDR2 FQNEAQ. The ends were cut back, 3 bases at V and 3 bases at J, with 11 bases in the middle. This CDR3 is 14 amino acids long. CDR3 in amino acids: CASSFDAEDYGYTF. CDR3 coding DNA: TGTGCCAGCAGCTTCGACGCCGAGGACTATGGCTACACCTTC.

The genes are TRBV7-9 and TRBJ1-4, with TRBD1 matching 11 bases. CDR1 and CDR2 from the germline V gene are SEHNR and FQNEAQ (reference sequence). V shed 4 bases and J 3 bases; nucleotides not matched to a gene: 7. This CDR3 is built from 17 residues. The CDR3 DNA reads TGTGCCAGCAGCTCCGGGACAGGGGGAACGGCTAATGAAAAACTGTTTTTT. Encoded protein: CASSSGTGGTANEKLFF.

This rearrangement joins TRBV28 to TRBJ2-7; 11 nucleotides line up with TRBD1. Germline-derived CDR1 and CDR2 are MDHEN and SYDVKM. The CDR3 sequence is 17 residues long. V was pared by 6 bases and J by 6 bases, with 16 bases of the junction left unmatched. DNA for the CDR3: TGTGCCAGCAGCCCCTCCTCGGGGAGGACAGGGGGCCGCGAGCAGTACTTC. This sequence encodes CASSPSSGRTGGREQYF.

The gene calls are TRBV2 and TRBJ2-6; TRBD2 is a possible D gene (6 bases). The CDR3 sequence is 19 residues long. V lost 4 bases and J 0 bases, leaving 19 bases between the germline ends. Germline V gene data show CDR1 as SNHLY and CDR2 as FYNNEI. The DNA of the CDR3 is TGTGCCAGCAGTGGTTTCGGGAGTTATGCAAGCTCTGGGGCCAACGTCCTGACTTTC. Its translation: CASSGFGSYASSGANVLTF.

The V and J genes are TRBV5-4 and TRBJ1-4; D gene uncertain. Germline V gives CDR1 SGHNT, CDR2 YYREEE (reference sequence). The CDR3 loop spans 15 amino acids. With 0 bases removed from V and 8 bases from J, the gap between germline ends came to 14 bases. The chain's CDR3 is CASSLGGSEGEKLFF. The CDR3 bases are TGTGCCAGCAGCTTGGGAGGGTCTGAGGGAGAAAAACTGTTTTTT. The full variable domain, rest sourced from reference TRBV5-4 and TRBJ1-4, is ETGVTQSPTHLIKTRGQQVTLRCSSQSGHNTVSWYQQALGQGPQFIFQYYREEENGRGNFPPRFSGLQFPNYSSELNVNALELDDSALYLCASSLGGSEGEKLFFGSGTQLSVL.

This clone was observed a few times. This sequence joins TRBV4-3 and TRBJ1-2, with 9 bases matching TRBD1. This CDR3 is built from 16 residues. CDR1 is LGHNA and CDR2 is YSLEER in the germline V gene. Trimming took 0 bases from V and 8 from J; bases not matched to a gene: 10. Written as DNA, the CDR3 is TGCGCCAGCAGCCAAGATCGGACAGGGGTAAAGTCGGGCTACACCTTC. Translation gives CASSQDRTGVKSGYTF.

A single count supports this clone. The chain employs TRBV29-1 and TRBJ2-3; 11 nucleotides line up with TRBD2. Germline CDR1 SQVTM, CDR2 ANQGSEA. The V gene end was trimmed by 6 bases and the J gene end by 2 bases; junction bases not matched to a gene: 4. The CDR3 runs 14 residues. CDR3 nucleotide sequence: TGCAGCGTAATAGCGGGAGGGGTCACAGATACGCAGTATTTT. Translation gives CSVIAGGVTDTQYF.

The rearrangement joins TRBV10-2 to TRBJ2-1; TRBD2 matches 11 bases. V was pared by 8 bases and J by 10 bases, with 13 bases of the junction left unmatched. CDR1 and CDR2 (germline): WSHSY, SAAADI. The CDR3 totals 15 residues. The CDR3 DNA follows: TGCGCCAGCCGGCTTGGGCTAGCGGGAGGAAAGGAGCAGTTCTTC. Translating it yields CASRLGLAGGKEQFF.

Points on this clone: A junction boundary mismatches the germline segment, possibly from a read error. This chain joins TRBV14 and TRBJ2-7; 9 bases are shared with TRBD2. The CDR3 length is 14 residues. CDR1 and CDR2 (germline): SGHDN, FVKESK. CDR3 coding DNA: TGTGCCAGCAGCCAAGCGGGTAGCGGGAGAGATCCCAACTTC. It encodes CASSQAGSGRDPNF.

CDR3 sequence (DNA): TGTGCCTGGACCGGACAGGGGGCCGCCCACGAGCAGTACTTC. Protein: CAWTGQGAAHEQYF. The rearrangement joins TRBV30 to TRBJ2-7, with 11 bases that match TRBD1. The CDR3 consists of 14 residues. V shed 4 bases and J 5 bases; nucleotides not matched to a gene: 7. Germline values: CDR1 GTSNPN, CDR2 SVGIG (reference sequence).

V usage is TRBV5-1 and J usage is TRBJ1-3; D gene unclear. Germline CDR1 reads SGHRS; CDR2 reads YFSETQ. The CDR3 covers 15 residues. V lost 1 base, J lost 0 bases, and 8 bases lay in between. The CDR3 reads CASSLLGSSGNTIYF. In DNA form, the CDR3 reads TGCGCCAGCAGCTTGTTGGGCAGCTCTGGAAACACCATATATTTT.

The V call is TRBV6-5, the J call TRBJ2-5, with TRBD2 matching over 15 bases. The germline V gene encodes CDR1 MNHEY and CDR2 SVGAGI. This CDR3 is 15 amino acids long. V lost 2 bases, J lost 5 bases, and 0 bases stayed unmatched. CDR3 bases: TGTGCCAGCAGTTACGGGACTAGCGGGAGGGAGACCCAGTACTTC. It yields the protein CASSYGTSGRETQYF.

The chain has TRBV4-2 and TRBJ1-1; D unresolved. V gave up 0 bases and J gave up 1 base, with 6 bases separating them. This CDR3 contains 14 residues. Per germline, CDR1 LGHNA and CDR2 YNFKEQ. The CDR3, as DNA: TGTGCCAGCAGCCAAGAGGGAGGGAACACTGAAGCTTTCTTT. It is translated as CASSQEGGNTEAFF.

J is TRBJ2-7 and V is TRBV19, with 7 bases lining up with TRBD1. V was pared by 3 bases and J by 5 bases, with 7 bases of the junction left unmatched. Germline CDR1 and CDR2: LNHDA and SQIVND (reference sequence). The CDR3 is 14 amino acids. The CDR3 sequence: CASSMGDRDNEQYF. The CDR3 coding sequence is TGTGCCAGTAGTATGGGTGACAGGGATAACGAGCAGTACTTC.